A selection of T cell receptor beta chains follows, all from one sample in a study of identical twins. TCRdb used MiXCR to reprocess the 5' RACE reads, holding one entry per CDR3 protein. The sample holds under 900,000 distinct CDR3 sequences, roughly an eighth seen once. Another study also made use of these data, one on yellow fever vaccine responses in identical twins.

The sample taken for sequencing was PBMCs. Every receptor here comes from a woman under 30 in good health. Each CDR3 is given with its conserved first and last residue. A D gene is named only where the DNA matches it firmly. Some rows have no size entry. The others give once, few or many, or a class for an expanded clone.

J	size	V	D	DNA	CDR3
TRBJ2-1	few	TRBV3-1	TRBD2	TGTGCCAGCAGCCAAGATCTAGCGGAGACCTACAATGAGCAGTTCTTC	CASSQDLAETYNEQFF
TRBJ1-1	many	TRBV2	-	TGTGCCAGCAGGAATATGAACACTGAAGCTTTCTTT	CASRNMNTEAFF
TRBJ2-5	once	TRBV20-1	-	TGCAGTACAGGGGTGGGGGGGGAGACCCAGTACTTC	CSTGVGGETQYF
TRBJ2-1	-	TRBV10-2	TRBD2	TGCGCCAGCAGCGACGGACTAGCGGGAAAGACAGGGGATGAGCAGTTCTTC	CASSDGLAGKTGDEQFF
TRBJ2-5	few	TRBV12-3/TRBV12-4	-	TGTGCCAGCAGCTTCCGCACCGGGCCCCGTGAGGAAGAGACCCAGTACTTC	CASSFRTGPREEETQYF
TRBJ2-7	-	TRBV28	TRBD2	TGTGCCAGCATCGAAGGACTAGCGGTCTCCTACGAGCAGTACTTC	CASIEGLAVSYEQYF
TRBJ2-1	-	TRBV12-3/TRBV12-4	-	TGTGCCAGCAGTTTAGCGCGGAAGGGTGGAGGTGAGCAGTTCTTC	CASSLARKGGGEQFF
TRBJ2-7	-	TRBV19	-	TGTGCCAGTAGTACGGCCGCAGGTATTACCTACGAGCAGTACTTC	CASSTAAGITYEQYF
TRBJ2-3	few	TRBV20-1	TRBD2	TGCAGTGCTGTTAGGGGGGGTAGCGGGAGTGTAGATACGCAGTATTTT	CSAVRGGSGSVDTQYF
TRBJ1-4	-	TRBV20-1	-	TGCAGTGCCCCCCCGCCGGGGAGAAACGAAAAACTGTTTTTT	CSAPPPGRNEKLFF
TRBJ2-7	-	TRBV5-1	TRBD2	TGCGCCAGCAGCTTGGGTGCGGGAGGGGCCTTGTACGAGCAGTACTTC	CASSLGAGGALYEQYF
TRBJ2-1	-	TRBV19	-	TGTGCCAGTAGTATAGACCGGGGTGAGCAGTTCTTC	CASSIDRGEQFF
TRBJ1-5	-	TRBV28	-	TGTGCCAGCAGTGCGCAAACAGGGAATCAGCCCCAGCATTTT	CASSAQTGNQPQHF
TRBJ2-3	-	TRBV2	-	TGTGGACGGGACAACACAGATACGCAGTATTTT	CGRDNTDTQYF
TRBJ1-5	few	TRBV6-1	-	TGTGCCAGCGGGGCCATCCAGGGAGGTCAGCCCCAGCATTTT	CASGAIQGGQPQHF
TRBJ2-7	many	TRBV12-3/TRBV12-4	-	TGTGCCAGCAGTAAGGACATAACCTACGAGCAGTACTTC	CASSKDITYEQYF
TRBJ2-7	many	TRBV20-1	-	TGCAGTGCTAGAGGGATTCAGGACCCATACTACGAGCAGTACTTC	CSARGIQDPYYEQYF
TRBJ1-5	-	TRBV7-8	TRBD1	TGTGCCAGCAGCCACGACACCATAGACAGGGGGCAAGTCAATCAGCCCCAGCATTTT	CASSHDTIDRGQVNQPQHF
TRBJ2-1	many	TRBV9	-	TGTGCCAGCAGCGTAGCCACAGGAGGGAATGAGCAGTTCTTC	CASSVATGGNEQFF
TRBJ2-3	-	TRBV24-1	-	TGTGCCACCAGTGAAGCCCCCACAGATACGCAGTATTTT	CATSEAPTDTQYF
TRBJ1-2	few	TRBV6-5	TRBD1	TGTGCCAGCAGTTACCGGGACAGGGGCAGGGGCTACACCTTC	CASSYRDRGRGYTF
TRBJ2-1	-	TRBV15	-	TGTGCCACCCAGGTGGAAGGATCCTACAATGAGCAGTTCTTC	CATQVEGSYNEQFF
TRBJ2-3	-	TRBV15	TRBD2	TGTGCCACCGAGCGGGGAGAACAAGACACAGATACGCAGTATTTT	CATERGEQDTDTQYF
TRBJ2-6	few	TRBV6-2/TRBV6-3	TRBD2	TGTGCCAGCAGTGCTAGCGGGACTGGGGCCAACGTCCTGACTTTC	CASSASGTGANVLTF
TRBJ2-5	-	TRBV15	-	TGTGCCACCAGCATGACCGCCACCTCCGCCCAAGAGACCCAGTACTTC	CATSMTATSAQETQYF
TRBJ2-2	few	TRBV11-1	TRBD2	TGTGCCAGCAGCTTCCTACGCGGGGGTAGGCACCCGAACACCGGGGAGCTGTTTTTT	CASSFLRGGRHPNTGELFF
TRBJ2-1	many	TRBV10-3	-	TGTGCCATCAGTACCGGGACAAGCTCCTACAATGAGCAGTTCTTC	CAISTGTSSYNEQFF
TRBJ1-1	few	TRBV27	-	TGTGCCAGCAGTTTGGACCGGGCCGGGGCCACTGAAGCTTTCTTT	CASSLDRAGATEAFF
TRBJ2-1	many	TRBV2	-	TGTGCCAGCAGTGATCGGCCCGAGAATGAGCAGTTCTTC	CASSDRPENEQFF
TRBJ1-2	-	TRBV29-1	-	TGCAGCGTTGACGAGGGTCGAGGAACTATGATCGGCCACACCTTC	CSVDEGRGTMIGHTF
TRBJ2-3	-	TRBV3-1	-	TGTGCCAGCAGCCAAGATGGTGGACTAAGCACAGATACGCAGTATTTT	CASSQDGGLSTDTQYF
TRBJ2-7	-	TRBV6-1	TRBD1	TGTGCCACTTGGACAGGGGGCATTAACGAGCAGTACTTC	CATWTGGINEQYF
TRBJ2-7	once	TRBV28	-	TGTGCCAGCAGTTTACCGGGACACGACCTTTACGAGCAGTACTTC	CASSLPGHDLYEQYF
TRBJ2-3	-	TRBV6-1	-	TGTGCCAGCAGTGAAGAGACTGTCAGCAGAGATACGCAGTATTTT	CASSEETVSRDTQYF
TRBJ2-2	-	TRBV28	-	TGTGCCAGCAGGCTCTTGGAGGGGGAGCTGTTTTTT	CASRLLEGELFF
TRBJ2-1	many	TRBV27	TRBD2	TGTGCCAGCAGTTCGGGGGGTGTATACAATGAGCAGTTCTTC	CASSSGGVYNEQFF
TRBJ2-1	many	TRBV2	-	TGTGCCAGCAGTCACTTGGACGGAATCGGGTACAATGAGCAGTTCTTC	CASSHLDGIGYNEQFF
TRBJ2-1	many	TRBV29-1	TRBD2	TGCAGCGTTGAGGGAGCGGGGGCCTACAATGAGCAGTTCTTC	CSVEGAGAYNEQFF
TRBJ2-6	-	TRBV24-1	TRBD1	TGTGCCACCAGTGATGCCGACAGGGTTGGGGCCAACGTCCTGACTTTC	CATSDADRVGANVLTF
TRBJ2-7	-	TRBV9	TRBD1	TGTGCCAGCAGCGTACAGGGGGGGACAGGGAGGCACGAGCAGTACTTC	CASSVQGGTGRHEQYF
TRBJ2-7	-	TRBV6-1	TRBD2	TGTGCCAGCAGTAAGGGACTAGCGGGAGGTTCCTACGAGCAGTACTTC	CASSKGLAGGSYEQYF
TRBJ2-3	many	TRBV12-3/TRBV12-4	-	TGTGCCAGCAGTTATGGTCAGGGGGTAGCGGGGCGTGGGGATACGCAGTATTTT	CASSYGQGVAGRGDTQYF
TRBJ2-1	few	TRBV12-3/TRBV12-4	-	TGTGCCAGCAGTACCCTTTCGAGCTCCTACAATGAGCAGTTCTTC	CASSTLSSSYNEQFF
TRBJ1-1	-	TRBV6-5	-	TGTGCCAGCAGTTACTCTTTCCGGGCCAGCTCCTTGAACACTGAAGCTTTCTTT	CASSYSFRASSLNTEAFF
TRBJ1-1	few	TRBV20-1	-	TGCAGTGCTAGAGCCGCGGGGTCGAACACTGAAGCTTTCTTT	CSARAAGSNTEAFF